The clone carrying this T cell receptor beta chain was counted ten times or more. TCR beta CDR3 region amplification was performed from RNA transcripts. Initially, a first-round RT-PCR of the TCR CDR3 employed the HTBI primer set. MiXCR, run by TCRdb on the multiplex PCR reads, gives a single entry per CDR3 protein. The sample includes roughly 580,000 distinct CDR3 sequences, around 13% of them seen just once. This sample stems from a study of T cells in Graves' hyperthyroidism and ophthalmopathy. This TCR derives from a woman in her 30s with Graves' hyperthyroidism that later progressed to Graves' ophthalmopathy. The sequencing sample was made of blood.

This CDR3 reads CASSSSDEQFF. CDR3 nucleotides: TGTGCCAGCAGTTCTTCCGATGAGCAGTTCTTC. The chain couples TRBV6-2 or TRBV6-3 to TRBJ2-1, with unresolved D. V was trimmed by 4 bases and J by 8 bases, leaving 6 bases between them. CDR1 is MNHEY and CDR2 is SVGEGT in the germline V gene. The CDR3 runs to 11 residues.